This entry concerns a single T cell receptor (beta chain). The data were obtained in a study of blood T cells in healthy people across ages. Trimming removed 2 bases from V and 7 bases from J, with 18 bases in between. This CDR3 comprises 15 residues. Germline CDR1 reads DFQATT; CDR2 reads SNEGSKA (reference sequence). Then a second PCR, running roughly 7 to 11 cycles, was carried out with a sample-barcoded 5' primer and a J-beta primer mix. TCRdb redid the calling of the 5' RACE reads with MiXCR, one entry per CDR3 protein. The sample consists of around 940,000 distinct CDR3 sequences, roughly 51% of them appearing once.

The chain uses TRBV20-1 and TRBJ2-1; D assignment may be TRBD1 or TRBD2 (6 bases each). This sequence was found in a woman aged 60-75 years in good health. Sequenced: blood. Here the CDR3 DNA reads TGCAGTGCTAGACCCCGGCCGGGGGCCCTTAATGAGCAGTTCTTC. The encoded protein is CSARPRPGALNEQFF.